This TCR beta chain originates from a study of blood T cells in healthy people across ages. This CDR3 has 17 residues. V was clipped by 3 bases and J by 2 bases; unmatched bases: 5. Healthy individuals of Caucasian origin from Russia, aged about 6 to 95, served as donors. About 10 milliliters of peripheral blood were drawn from each donor into EDTA-treated tubes. This clonotype was counted between two and nine times. The second PCR ran about 6 to 11 cycles with a sample-barcoded 5' primer and J-beta primers. TCRdb ran MiXCR on the 5' RACE reads and lists one entry per CDR3 protein. The table includes roughly 500,000 distinct CDR3 sequences, around 24% detected once. The sample was also reused in another study, on T cells of mothers and their children. That source reports: All donors were healthy and Caucasian; they were a few mothers and their six children.

The material sequenced was blood. The V gene is TRBV12-3 or TRBV12-4, the J gene TRBJ2-6, with 9 bases that match TRBD2. This sequence was found in a boy between 10 and 17 years old in good health. The CDR3 DNA is TGTGCCAGCAGTTTTAGCGGGAGCCGGGCTGGGGCCAACGTCCTGACTTTC. Translation gives CASSFSGSRAGANVLTF.